Listed below are T cell receptor beta chains from one sample, sequenced in a study of T cell repertoires in cytomegalovirus infection. Each CDR3 protein gets one entry after TCRdb re-called the reads with MiXCR. The table shows 500,000 or so distinct CDR3 sequences, with 16% occurring only once. The sequenced material came from CD8+ T cells from PBMCs. These receptors came from a human donor in good health (CMV status not recorded). Some clones in this sample may be carry-over from other donors' samples. The CDR3 runs from the conserved cysteine through the conserved F or W. Each record gives: J gene, clone size, D gene, CDR3 length, V gene, CDR3 protein. A D gene is named only where the DNA matches it firmly. The listing skips clone size in some rows; elsewhere it reads once, few, many or a size class.

J gene: TRBJ2-7
clone size: many
D gene: TRBD2
CDR3 length: 12
V gene: TRBV7-9
CDR3 protein: CASSSSGQGQYF

J gene: TRBJ1-1
clone size: -
D gene: TRBD1
CDR3 length: 15
V gene: TRBV2
CDR3 protein: CASRQGARRSTEAFF

J gene: TRBJ1-5
clone size: few
D gene: -
CDR3 length: 15
V gene: TRBV28
CDR3 protein: CASSLPVYSNQPQHF

J gene: TRBJ2-4
clone size: -
D gene: -
CDR3 length: 11
V gene: TRBV5-1
CDR3 protein: CASSAEGVQYF

J gene: TRBJ2-7
clone size: many
D gene: TRBD1
CDR3 length: 15
V gene: TRBV7-9
CDR3 protein: CASSPPGQGADEQYF

J gene: TRBJ2-3
clone size: -
D gene: TRBD2
CDR3 length: 16
V gene: TRBV13
CDR3 protein: CASSSERGGATDTQYF

J gene: TRBJ1-2
clone size: many
D gene: -
CDR3 length: 15
V gene: TRBV12-3/TRBV12-4
CDR3 protein: CASSLAAGGAYGYTF

J gene: TRBJ2-2
clone size: -
D gene: -
CDR3 length: 19
V gene: TRBV24-1
CDR3 protein: CATSDLAGREGGNGGELFF

J gene: TRBJ1-2
clone size: -
D gene: TRBD1
CDR3 length: 14
V gene: TRBV5-6
CDR3 protein: CASSPGTGGFGYTF

J gene: TRBJ2-1
clone size: many
D gene: -
CDR3 length: 18
V gene: TRBV7-9
CDR3 protein: CASSPTLVGFAPGHEQFF

J gene: TRBJ1-1
clone size: many
D gene: -
CDR3 length: 13
V gene: TRBV7-9
CDR3 protein: CASSSASKTEAFF

J gene: TRBJ2-1
clone size: many
D gene: -
CDR3 length: 13
V gene: TRBV7-9
CDR3 protein: CASSIQVYNEQFF

J gene: TRBJ1-2
clone size: many
D gene: TRBD1
CDR3 length: 13
V gene: TRBV7-6
CDR3 protein: CASSPGQGYGYTF

J gene: TRBJ2-7
clone size: -
D gene: -
CDR3 length: 17
V gene: TRBV6-2/TRBV6-3
CDR3 protein: CASSFPLGGGSSYEQYF

J gene: TRBJ2-5
clone size: many
D gene: TRBD2
CDR3 length: 16
V gene: TRBV6-1
CDR3 protein: CASSEAWTSGRKTQYF

J gene: TRBJ2-1
clone size: few
D gene: TRBD2
CDR3 length: 17
V gene: TRBV6-6
CDR3 protein: CASSNGLAAQTGNEQFF

J gene: TRBJ2-4
clone size: -
D gene: -
CDR3 length: 15
V gene: TRBV29-1
CDR3 protein: CSVLGRDRAKNIQYF

J gene: TRBJ1-4
clone size: -
D gene: -
CDR3 length: 14
V gene: TRBV19
CDR3 protein: CASTLPGSSEKLFF

J gene: TRBJ1-1
clone size: few
D gene: TRBD1
CDR3 length: 15
V gene: TRBV18
CDR3 protein: CASSPSTGSNPEAFF

J gene: TRBJ1-1
clone size: many
D gene: -
CDR3 length: 16
V gene: TRBV11-2
CDR3 protein: CASSLDPEGMYTEAFF

J gene: TRBJ1-3
clone size: few
D gene: -
CDR3 length: 14
V gene: TRBV27
CDR3 protein: CASSLLGAGNTIYF

J gene: TRBJ1-5
clone size: many
D gene: -
CDR3 length: 14
V gene: TRBV12-3/TRBV12-4
CDR3 protein: CASSFRRADQPQHF

J gene: TRBJ2-2
clone size: -
D gene: -
CDR3 length: 15
V gene: TRBV5-1
CDR3 protein: CASSSRVPGTGELFF

J gene: TRBJ1-1
clone size: -
D gene: -
CDR3 length: 14
V gene: TRBV7-9
CDR3 protein: CASSLVGADTEAFF

J gene: TRBJ2-2
clone size: few
D gene: -
CDR3 length: 15
V gene: TRBV7-3
CDR3 protein: CASSPPSTGGGELFF

J gene: TRBJ1-1
clone size: many
D gene: -
CDR3 length: 14
V gene: TRBV7-8
CDR3 protein: CASSLTEGNTEAFF

J gene: TRBJ2-3
clone size: few
D gene: -
CDR3 length: 15
V gene: TRBV29-1
CDR3 protein: CSVEVNRVPTDTQYF

J gene: TRBJ2-3
clone size: many
D gene: TRBD1
CDR3 length: 15
V gene: TRBV7-3
CDR3 protein: CASSLTGGASDTQYF

J gene: TRBJ2-7
clone size: -
D gene: TRBD1
CDR3 length: 16
V gene: TRBV6-5
CDR3 protein: CASSSLDRASVYEQYF

J gene: TRBJ2-3
clone size: -
D gene: -
CDR3 length: 11
V gene: TRBV19
CDR3 protein: CASSGRDTQYF

J gene: TRBJ2-5
clone size: many
D gene: TRBD1
CDR3 length: 16
V gene: TRBV7-6
CDR3 protein: CASSSEDRGIGETQYF

J gene: TRBJ1-2
clone size: -
D gene: -
CDR3 length: 15
V gene: TRBV7-9
CDR3 protein: CASSLLRLTPYGYTF

J gene: TRBJ2-7
clone size: -
D gene: -
CDR3 length: 14
V gene: TRBV5-1
CDR3 protein: CASSLTTDFYEQYF

J gene: TRBJ1-5
clone size: many
D gene: -
CDR3 length: 14
V gene: TRBV7-9
CDR3 protein: CASSLPGANQPQHF

J gene: TRBJ2-1
clone size: -
D gene: -
CDR3 length: 18
V gene: TRBV7-9
CDR3 protein: CASSLATRQDARRDEQFF

J gene: TRBJ1-1
clone size: few
D gene: -
CDR3 length: 16
V gene: TRBV14
CDR3 protein: CASSLLQEELNTEAFF

J gene: TRBJ2-5
clone size: -
D gene: -
CDR3 length: 14
V gene: TRBV13
CDR3 protein: CASSPWSRAETQYF

J gene: TRBJ2-3
clone size: many
D gene: -
CDR3 length: 16
V gene: TRBV7-2
CDR3 protein: CASSLVWRDPTDTQYF

J gene: TRBJ2-4
clone size: many
D gene: TRBD1
CDR3 length: 13
V gene: TRBV12-5
CDR3 protein: CASAMTGANIQYF

J gene: TRBJ2-5
clone size: many
D gene: TRBD2
CDR3 length: 17
V gene: TRBV7-9
CDR3 protein: CASSPNFERGGLETQYF

J gene: TRBJ1-5
clone size: few
D gene: TRBD1
CDR3 length: 15
V gene: TRBV4-2
CDR3 protein: CASSQGETGNQPQHF

J gene: TRBJ2-7
clone size: many
D gene: TRBD1
CDR3 length: 15
V gene: TRBV7-9
CDR3 protein: CASSRPGQGIYEQYF

J gene: TRBJ2-6
clone size: many
D gene: TRBD1
CDR3 length: 17
V gene: TRBV7-9
CDR3 protein: CASSSGTERSGANVLTF

J gene: TRBJ2-2
clone size: many
D gene: TRBD2
CDR3 length: 18
V gene: TRBV7-8
CDR3 protein: CASSPPLAGGPNTGELFF

J gene: TRBJ2-1
clone size: -
D gene: -
CDR3 length: 16
V gene: TRBV7-3
CDR3 protein: CASSPTGRRSYNEQFF

J gene: TRBJ2-1
clone size: -
D gene: -
CDR3 length: 12
V gene: TRBV12-3/TRBV12-4
CDR3 protein: CTSSFGYNEQFF

J gene: TRBJ2-7
clone size: -
D gene: -
CDR3 length: 11
V gene: TRBV11-2
CDR3 protein: CASSPMYEQYF

J gene: TRBJ2-3
clone size: -
D gene: -
CDR3 length: 13
V gene: TRBV27
CDR3 protein: CASKGQLTDTQYF

J gene: TRBJ2-1
clone size: -
D gene: -
CDR3 length: 21
V gene: TRBV5-6
CDR3 protein: CASRPRPPVPGAISTYNEQFF

J gene: TRBJ2-7
clone size: -
D gene: TRBD2
CDR3 length: 16
V gene: TRBV20-1
CDR3 protein: CSARDFSGSIPYEQYF

J gene: TRBJ1-1
clone size: few
D gene: -
CDR3 length: 13
V gene: TRBV2
CDR3 protein: CASPGPLNTEAFF

J gene: TRBJ1-1
clone size: many
D gene: -
CDR3 length: 15
V gene: TRBV27
CDR3 protein: CASSFGLEGSTEAFF

J gene: TRBJ1-5
clone size: few
D gene: -
CDR3 length: 13
V gene: TRBV27
CDR3 protein: CASSGSKNQPQHF

J gene: TRBJ2-7
clone size: few
D gene: -
CDR3 length: 13
V gene: TRBV3-1
CDR3 protein: CASSQDLGDEQYF